This T cell receptor beta chain derives from a study of blood T cell repertoires in COVID-19. The wider study: Collection of acute and convalescent COVID-19 samples took place in the United States, Italy and Spain.

The authors' processing: Using reference gene primer amplification, nucleated cell counts were estimated. Only in-frame clones appear in the TCRdb table, and some are missing; sequencing was by immunoSEQ multiplex PCR. D and trimming were read from the DNA, whereas the V and J calls and clone size are those reported in that table. The sample lists 120,000 or so clones; around 80% were seen once. The CDR3 is 16 amino acids. Germline trimming cut 4 bases from V and 6 bases from J; bases unmatched to any gene: 12. The germline gives CDR1 SGHDN, CDR2 FVKESK. Sequencing was performed on peripheral blood. The sequence was obtained from a man in his sixties with active or convalescent COVID-19. The rearrangement uses TRBV14 and TRBJ1-3; 7 bases align to TRBD1. The CDR3, as DNA: TGTGCCAGCAGCCCTCGGGACAGAACAGAAGCAAACACCATATATTTT. Amino acids: CASSPRDRTEANTIYF.